One and the same sample provided the 11 T cell receptor beta chains below, sequenced in a study of OX40 agonist ivuxolimab in advanced cancers. Library construction relied on the immunoSEQ multiplex PCR assay. The table comes from immuneACCESS by way of TCRdb, which keeps in-frame sequences with V and J called. Part of the clones is missing from these tables; in studies checked, under half for an unresolved V gene and the rest for unknown reasons. The sample profile shows fewer than 20,000 clones; about 80% of them were found once. The top ten constitute roughly 12% of the sample. Source: CD4+ or CD8+ T cells sorted from blood, taken in a trial of the OX40 agonist ivuxolimab. These receptors were taken from an adult with an advanced solid tumor such as melanoma, head and neck, liver or kidney cancer.

This clone was seen only a few times. The J gene is TRBJ2-7, the V gene TRBV11-3; a weak D match, TRBD2 (6 bases). Germline-derived CDR1 and CDR2 are SGHNT and YENEEA. The CDR3 contains 13 residues. Between the trimmed V and J ends, which lost 5 bases and 7 bases, there was a span of 15 bases. In nucleotides, the CDR3 is TGTGCCAGCAGCCCATCCCTCCGGGGGGAGCAGTACTTC. Protein: CASSPSLRGEQYF.

The genes are TRBV6-5 and TRBJ2-1; 9 nucleotides match TRBD1. CDR3 length: 12 amino acids. Germline loops: CDR1 MNHEY, CDR2 SVGAGI. V shed 10 bases, J shed 7 bases, and the junction held 5 bases outside the gene matches. CDR3 sequence (DNA): TGTGCCATCGGGACAGGGCTTAATGAGCAGTTCTTC. Protein product: CAIGTGLNEQFF.

The rearrangement joins TRBV29-1 to TRBJ1-2; TRBD1 might be the D (6 bases). From germline, CDR1 is SQVTM and CDR2 ANQGSEA. The V end was cut by 7 bases, the J end by 1 base, with 16 bases between. This CDR3 region has 14 residues. CDR3 nucleotide sequence: TGCAGCGCCGATATGGGGGGCAATAACTATGGCTACACCTTC. Translated: CSADMGGNNYGYTF.

The chain links TRBV9 to TRBJ2-1; D call uncertain. The CDR3 consists of 15 residues. Germline V lookup: CDR1 SGDLS, CDR2 YYNGEE. V was cut by 4 bases and J by 5 bases, with 16 bases left in between. This chain's CDR3 is CASSTPSPRDNEQFF. CDR3 in DNA: TGTGCCAGCAGCACCCCAAGCCCCCGGGACAATGAGCAGTTCTTC.

This clone was counted only a few times. The sample carries other DNA sequences with the same CDR3. The chain combines TRBV30 with TRBJ2-7; 7 nucleotides line up with TRBD1. The CDR3 runs to 12 residues. Germline CDR1 GTSNPN, CDR2 SVGIG (reference sequence). Trimming at V came to 5 bases and at J to 2 bases, leaving 3 bases not matched to a gene. The CDR3 region is CAWAGTAYEQYF. CDR3 sequence (DNA): TGTGCCTGGGCAGGGACAGCCTACGAGCAGTACTTC.

This clone has more than one count but fewer than ten. The genes are TRBV6-1 and TRBJ2-1, with 7 bases aligning to TRBD2. Germline assignment: CDR1 MNHNS and CDR2 SASEGT. The CDR3 is 13 residues long. With 4 bases clipped from V and 10 bases from J, the junction kept 7 bases outside the gene matches. CDR3 in amino acids: CASSGDYLGEQFF. CDR3 in DNA: TGTGCCAGCAGTGGGGACTACCTCGGGGAGCAGTTCTTC.

This sequence joins TRBV7-8 and TRBJ2-7; D perhaps matches TRBD1 (5 bases). The CDR3 sequence is 17 residues long. Trimming took 3 bases from V and 0 from J, leaving 18 bases between them. The germline CDR1 and CDR2 sequences are SGHVS and FQNEAQ. The CDR3: CASSFFETVKSSYEQYF. Here the CDR3 DNA reads TGTGCCAGCAGCTTTTTCGAGACAGTTAAAAGCTCCTACGAGCAGTACTTC.

The V gene is TRBV21-1, the J gene TRBJ2-7; the table's D call of TRBD2 was not tested on the DNA. TRBV21-1 is listed as a pseudogene. The CDR3 runs to 13 residues. CDR3 in DNA: TGTGCCAGCAGCCCCCCTGGAGGCTACGAGCAGTACTTC. It encodes CASSPPGGYEQYF.

V is TRBV11-2 and J is TRBJ1-1; D remains unclear. V was pared by 1 base and J by 6 bases, with 3 bases between. The CDR3 has 11 residues. Germline V gives CDR1 SGHAT, CDR2 FQNNGV. This CDR3 reads CASSLGSEAFF. For the CDR3, the DNA is TGTGCCAGCAGCTTAGGGTCTGAAGCTTTCTTT.

This chain connects TRBV2 to TRBJ2-2; 7 bases align to TRBD1. V lost 5 bases, J lost 4 bases, and 7 bases stayed unmatched. Germline V gene sequence: CDR1 SNHLY, CDR2 FYNNEI. The length of the CDR3 is 15 residues. The CDR3 nucleotides read TGTGCCAGCAGTCTGGGACAGAAGTTCACCGGGGAGCTGTTTTTT. Protein sequence: CASSLGQKFTGELFF.

This clone was picked up one time. The rearrangement uses TRBV14 and TRBJ2-7, with D perhaps TRBD1 or TRBD2 (5 bases each). V lost 0 bases, J lost 4 bases, and 7 bases lay in between. CDR3 length equals 13 residues. The germline V gene encodes CDR1 SGHDN and CDR2 FVKESK. This CDR3 is CASSQDWGYEQYF. Here the CDR3 DNA reads TGTGCCAGCAGCCAAGATTGGGGGTACGAGCAGTACTTC. The full variable domain, with the rest looked up from reference TRBV14 and TRBJ2-7, is EAGVTQFPSHSVIEKGQTVTLRCDPISGHDNLYWYRRVMGKEIKFLLHFVKESKQDESGMPNNRFLAERTGGTYSTLKVQPAELEDSGVYFCASSQDWGYEQYFGPGTRLTVT.